The 15 T cell receptor beta chains below were found in one sample sequenced in a study of OX40 agonist ivuxolimab in advanced cancers. TCRdb keeps only in-frame clones here, not all; method: immunoSEQ multiplex PCR. The repertoire holds tens of thousands of clones, with more than 75% as singletons. Here the sequenced sample was CD4+ or CD8+ T cells sorted from blood, taken in a trial of the OX40 agonist ivuxolimab. The receptor set was obtained from an adult with an advanced solid tumor such as melanoma, head and neck, liver or kidney cancer.

The V gene is TRBV28, the J gene TRBJ1-5; 11 bases map to TRBD1. This CDR3 is built from 20 residues. After removal of 4 bases from V and 7 bases from J, the junction contained 21 bases not matched to a gene. Per the germline V gene, CDR1 is MDHEN and CDR2 is SYDVKM. Here the CDR3 reads CASSSRMGQGESLVGQPQHF. Written as DNA, the CDR3 is TGTGCCAGCAGTTCGCGGATGGGACAGGGGGAGAGTCTTGTTGGACAGCCCCAGCATTTT.

Here the CDR3 reads CASSPVGENTGELFF. As DNA, the CDR3 is TGCGCCAGCTCTCCCGTTGGGGAAAACACCGGGGAGCTGTTTTTT. This sequence joins TRBV5-1 and TRBJ2-2; the D is unclear. Trimming shortened V by 7 bases and J by 2 bases, and 15 bases separated the two germline ends. The CDR3 loop spans 15 amino acids. Germline V lookup: CDR1 SGHRS, CDR2 YFSETQ.

In DNA, the CDR3 is TGCGCCAGCAGCCAAGCGGAGACAGGGGATGGAAACACCATATATTTT. This encodes CASSQAETGDGNTIYF. The chain is built from TRBV4-1 and TRBJ1-3; 8 bases align to TRBD1. With V trimmed by 1 base and J by 3 bases, 5 bases remained unmatched. Germline CDR1 and CDR2: MGHRA and YSYEKL. This CDR3 is 16 amino acids long.

The rearrangement links TRBV7-7 to TRBJ2-1; TRBD1 might be the D (5 bases). Looked up from germline, CDR1 is SSHAT and CDR2 is FNYEAQ (reference sequence). The CDR3 extends over 13 amino acids. V was shortened by 1 base and J by 5 bases, with 6 bases between the two germline ends. The CDR3 DNA reads as TGTGCCAGCAGCTTAGACAGGAACAATGAGCAGTTCTTC. Its protein product is CASSLDRNNEQFF.

This chain joins TRBV6-1 and TRBJ2-4; D is undetermined. The length of the CDR3 is 15 residues. V was pared by 2 bases and J by 1 base, with 9 bases between. In germline, CDR1 is MNHNS, CDR2 SASEGT. DNA of the CDR3: TGTGCCAGCAGTGAATGGGGATCGGCCAAAAACATTCAGTACTTC. Its protein product is CASSEWGSAKNIQYF.

This rearrangement joins TRBV5-1 to TRBJ1-2, with D possibly matching TRBD1 (6 bases). V was cut by 6 bases and J by 7 bases, with 16 bases left in between. Per the germline V gene, CDR1 is SGHRS and CDR2 is YFSETQ. This CDR3 is 13 amino acids long. The CDR3: CASTGQPSGGYTF. In DNA, the CDR3 is TGCGCCAGCACGGGACAACCATCGGGTGGCTACACCTTC. The full variable domain, completed using reference TRBV5-1 and TRBJ1-2, is KAGVTQTPRYLIKTRGQQVTLSCSPISGHRSVSWYQQTPGQGLQFLFEYFSETQRNKGNFPGRFSGRQFSNSRSEMNVSTLELGDSALYLCASTGQPSGGYTFGSGTRLTVV.

This rearrangement joins TRBV5-4 to TRBJ2-5, with no clear D. Trimming took 0 bases from V and 14 from J, leaving 20 bases between them. Germline CDR1 reads SGHNT; CDR2 reads YYREEE (reference sequence). The CDR3 runs to 14 residues. The CDR3 nucleotides are TGTGCCAGCAGCTTGGAACAGATTCGAGAGAGAACATACTTC. Amino acids: CASSLEQIRERTYF. Looking up the rest from reference TRBV5-4 and TRBJ2-5 gives the full variable domain: ETGVTQSPTHLIKTRGQQVTLRCSSQSGHNTVSWYQQALGQGPQFIFQYYREEENGRGNFPPRFSGLQFPNYSSELNVNALELDDSALYLCASSLEQIRERTYFGPGTRLLVL.

The chain carries TRBV2 and TRBJ2-5, with TRBD2 identical over 13 bases. The CDR3 is made up of 18 amino acids. The germline V gene encodes CDR1 SNHLY and CDR2 FYNNEI. Germline trimming cut 6 bases from V and 3 bases from J; bases unmatched to any gene: 13. CDR3 DNA sequence: TGTGCCAGCAGCGACCCCGTTTCCGGACTAGCGGGGGAAGAGACCCAGTACTTC. It translates to CASSDPVSGLAGEETQYF.

In this sample, this clone turned up a few times. The gene calls are TRBV19 and TRBJ1-1, with a weak D call TRBD1 (5 bases). V was pared by 10 bases and J by 6 bases, with 12 bases between. The CDR3 length is 11 residues. CDR1 is LNHDA, CDR2 SQIVND, per germline (reference sequence). The DNA of the CDR3 is TGTGCCACACGGGGGTGGGCTGAAGCTTTCTTT. Encoded protein: CATRGWAEAFF.

The genes are TRBV7-7 and TRBJ2-2, with D perhaps TRBD1 or TRBD2 (5 bases each). Germline V lookup: CDR1 SSHAT, CDR2 FNYEAQ (reference sequence). CDR3 length: 15 residues. V shed 5 bases and J shed 1 base, with 11 bases lying between them. The CDR3 DNA sequence: TGTGCCAGCAGCCCAGGGAGACAGAACACCGGGGAGCTGTTTTTT. It is translated as CASSPGRQNTGELFF.

The chain recombines TRBV4-3 with TRBJ2-1; D perhaps matches TRBD2 (6 bases). Trimming shortened V by 1 base and J by 8 bases, and 9 bases separated the two germline ends. The CDR3 loop spans 13 amino acids. The germline V gene encodes CDR1 LGHNA and CDR2 YSLEER. The CDR3 nucleotides read TGCGCCAGCAGCCAAGCGGAGGGCCATGAGCAGTTCTTC. It is translated as CASSQAEGHEQFF.

This chain links TRBV9 with TRBJ2-2; D remains unclear. V gave up 4 bases and J gave up 5 bases, with 9 bases separating them. The CDR3 is 13 residues long. CDR1 is SGDLS, CDR2 YYNGEE, per germline. The CDR3 nucleotides read TGTGCCAGCAGCCTAGAGGTTACCGGGGAGCTGTTTTTT. Residues: CASSLEVTGELFF.

The chain has TRBV7-2 and TRBJ2-3, with D perhaps matching TRBD2 (6 bases). Trimming left V 3 bases short and J 1 base short, with 14 bases between. CDR3 length equals 16 residues. Germline V CDR1 and CDR2: SGHTA, FQGNSA. The CDR3 region is CASSFTSSLRTDTQYF. CDR3 in DNA: TGTGCCAGCAGCTTCACTAGCAGCCTACGCACAGATACGCAGTATTTT.

This rearrangement joins TRBV6-6 to TRBJ2-7; D is possibly TRBD1 (5 bases). Looked up from germline, CDR1 is MNHNY and CDR2 is SVGAGI (reference sequence). The CDR3 has 12 residues. V was trimmed by 8 bases and J by 0 bases, leaving 8 bases between them. CDR3 nucleotide sequence: TGTGCCAGCTCGGACAACTCCTACGAGCAGTACGTC. Translating gives CASSDNSYEQYV.

The chain employs TRBV11-1 and TRBJ2-1, with a possible D match to TRBD1 (6 bases). The CDR3 runs 16 residues. CDR1 SGHAT and CDR2 FQDESV come from the germline V gene (reference sequence). V lost 5 bases to trimming and J lost 0 bases, with 14 bases between them. CDR3: CASSPDQGSSYNEQFF. Written as DNA, the CDR3 is TGTGCCAGCAGCCCCGACCAGGGGAGCTCCTACAATGAGCAGTTCTTC.